This T cell receptor (beta chain) was obtained from a study of beta chain features in type 1 diabetes. The sample holds a few counts of this clone. Its antigen is not identified. The germline CDR1 and CDR2 sequences are GTSNPN and SVGIG (reference sequence). Trimming removed 2 bases from V and 6 bases from J; junction bases left unmatched: 4. The CDR3 length is 13 residues. Overall study results and limits: Equally in patients and controls, shorter templates might have been favored by PCR.

The single heparinised draw taken from each donor contained around 120 mL of blood on average. The study reverse transcribed the entire isolated RNA, so it sequenced expressed TCRB transcripts. Generated by immunoSEQ multiplex PCR, the TCRdb table keeps only in-frame clones and is missing some. The table records roughly 370,000 clones, more than 11% of them present only once. Input material: naive CD4+ T cells from blood. V and J are TRBV30 and TRBJ2-1; 7 bases line up with TRBD2. The sequence came from a man aged 25 to 40 in good health. The CDR3 coding sequence is TGTGCCTGGAGTCAGGGAGGGCCCAATGAGCAGTTCTTC. Its protein product is CAWSQGGPNEQFF.